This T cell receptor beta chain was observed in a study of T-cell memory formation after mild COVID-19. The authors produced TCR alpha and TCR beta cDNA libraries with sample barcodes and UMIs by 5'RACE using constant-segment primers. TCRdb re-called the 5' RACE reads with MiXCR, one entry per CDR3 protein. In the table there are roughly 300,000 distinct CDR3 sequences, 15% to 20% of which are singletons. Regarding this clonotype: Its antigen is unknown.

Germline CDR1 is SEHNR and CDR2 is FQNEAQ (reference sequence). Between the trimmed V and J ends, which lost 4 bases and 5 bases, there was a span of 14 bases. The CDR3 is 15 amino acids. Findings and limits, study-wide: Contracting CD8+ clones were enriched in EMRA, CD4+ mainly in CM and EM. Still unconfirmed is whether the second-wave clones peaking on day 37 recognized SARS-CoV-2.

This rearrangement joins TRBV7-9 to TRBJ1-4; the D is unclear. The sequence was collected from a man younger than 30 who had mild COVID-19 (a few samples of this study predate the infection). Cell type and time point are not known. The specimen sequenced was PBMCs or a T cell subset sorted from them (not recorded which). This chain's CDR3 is CASSYKGRLNEKLFF. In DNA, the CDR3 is TGTGCCAGCAGCTACAAGGGAAGGTTGAATGAAAAACTGTTTTTT.